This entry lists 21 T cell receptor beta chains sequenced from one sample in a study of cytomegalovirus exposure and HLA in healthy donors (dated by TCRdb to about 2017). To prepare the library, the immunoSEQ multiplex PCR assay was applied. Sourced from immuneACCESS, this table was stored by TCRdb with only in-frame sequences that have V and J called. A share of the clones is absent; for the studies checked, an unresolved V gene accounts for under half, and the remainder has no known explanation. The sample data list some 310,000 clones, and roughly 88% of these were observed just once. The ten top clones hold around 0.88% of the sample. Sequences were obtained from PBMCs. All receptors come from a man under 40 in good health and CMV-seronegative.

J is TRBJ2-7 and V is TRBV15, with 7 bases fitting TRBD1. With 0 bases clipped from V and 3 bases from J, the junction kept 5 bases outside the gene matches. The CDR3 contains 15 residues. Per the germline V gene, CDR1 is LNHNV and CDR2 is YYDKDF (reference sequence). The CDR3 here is CATSRDNRGRYEQYF. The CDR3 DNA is TGTGCCACCAGCAGAGATAACAGGGGCCGCTACGAGCAGTACTTC. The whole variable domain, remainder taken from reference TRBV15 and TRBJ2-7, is DAMVIQNPRYQVTQFGKPVTLSCSQTLNHNVMYWYQQKSSQAPKLLFHYYDKDFNNEADTPDNFQSRRPNTSFCFLDIRSPGLGDTAMYLCATSRDNRGRYEQYFGPGTRLTVT.

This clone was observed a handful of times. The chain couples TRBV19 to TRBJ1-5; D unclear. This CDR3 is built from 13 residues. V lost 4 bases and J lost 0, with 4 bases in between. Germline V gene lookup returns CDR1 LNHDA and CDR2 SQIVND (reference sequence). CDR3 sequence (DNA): TGTGCCAGTAGTACTAATAGCAATCAGCCCCAGCATTTT. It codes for CASSTNSNQPQHF.

CDR3: CATSPQANEKLFF. CDR3 DNA: TGTGCCACCAGTCCACAAGCTAATGAAAAACTGTTTTTT. The V and J genes are TRBV15 and TRBJ1-4; no reliable D call. V was shortened by 6 bases and J by 3 bases, with 8 bases between the two germline ends. This CDR3 region has 13 residues. Per the germline V gene, CDR1 is LNHNV and CDR2 is YYDKDF (reference sequence).

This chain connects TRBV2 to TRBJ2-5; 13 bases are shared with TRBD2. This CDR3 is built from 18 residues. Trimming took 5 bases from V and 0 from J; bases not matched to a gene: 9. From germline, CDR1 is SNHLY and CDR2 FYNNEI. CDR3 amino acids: CASSTPRTSGGNQETQYF. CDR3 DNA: TGTGCCAGCAGTACCCCACGGACTAGCGGGGGAAACCAAGAGACCCAGTACTTC.

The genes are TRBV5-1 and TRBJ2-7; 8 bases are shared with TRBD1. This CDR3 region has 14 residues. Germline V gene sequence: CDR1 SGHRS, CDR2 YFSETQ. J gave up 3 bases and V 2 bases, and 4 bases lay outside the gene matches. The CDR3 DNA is TGCGCCAGCAGCTTAGCAGGGGGCGGCTACGAGCAGTACTTC. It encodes CASSLAGGGYEQYF.

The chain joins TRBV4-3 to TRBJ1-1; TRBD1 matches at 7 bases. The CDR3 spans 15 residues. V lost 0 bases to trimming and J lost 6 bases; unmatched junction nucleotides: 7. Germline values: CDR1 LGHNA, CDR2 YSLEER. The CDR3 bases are TGCGCCAGCAGCCAAGAAAGGGGGCGTATGGCTGAAGCTTTCTTT. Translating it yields CASSQERGRMAEAFF.

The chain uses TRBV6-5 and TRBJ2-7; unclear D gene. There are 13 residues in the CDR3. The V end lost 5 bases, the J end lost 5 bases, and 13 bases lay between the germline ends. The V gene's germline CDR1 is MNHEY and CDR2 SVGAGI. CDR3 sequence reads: CASSLGPQNEQYF. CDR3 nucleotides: TGTGCCAGCAGTCTTGGCCCCCAAAACGAGCAGTACTTC.

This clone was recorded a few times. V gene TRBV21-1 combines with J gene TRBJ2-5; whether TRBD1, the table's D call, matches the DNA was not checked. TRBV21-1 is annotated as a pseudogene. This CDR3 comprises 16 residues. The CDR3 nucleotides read TGTGCCAGCAGCAAAATGCGGCAGGGGAATGGAGAGACCCAGTACTTC. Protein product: CASSKMRQGNGETQYF.

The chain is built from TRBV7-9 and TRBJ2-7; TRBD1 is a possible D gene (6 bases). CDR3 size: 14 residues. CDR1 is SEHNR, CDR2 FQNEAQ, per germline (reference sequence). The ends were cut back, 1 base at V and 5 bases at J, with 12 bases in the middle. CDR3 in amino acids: CASSLGQGLDEQYF. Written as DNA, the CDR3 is TGTGCCAGCAGCTTAGGGCAGGGGTTGGACGAGCAGTACTTC.

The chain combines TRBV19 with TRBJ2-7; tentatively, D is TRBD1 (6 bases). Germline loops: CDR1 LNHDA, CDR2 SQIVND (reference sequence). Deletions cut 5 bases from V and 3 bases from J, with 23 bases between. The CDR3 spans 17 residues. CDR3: CASSVVGTTQAGYEQYF. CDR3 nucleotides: TGTGCCAGTAGTGTCGTGGGGACAACCCAAGCTGGCTACGAGCAGTACTTC. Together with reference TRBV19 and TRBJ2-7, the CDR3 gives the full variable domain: DGGITQSPKYLFRKEGQNVTLSCEQNLNHDAMYWYRQDPGQGLRLIYYSQIVNDFQKGDIAEGYSVSREKKESFPLTVTSAQKNPTAFYLCASSVVGTTQAGYEQYFGPGTRLTVT.

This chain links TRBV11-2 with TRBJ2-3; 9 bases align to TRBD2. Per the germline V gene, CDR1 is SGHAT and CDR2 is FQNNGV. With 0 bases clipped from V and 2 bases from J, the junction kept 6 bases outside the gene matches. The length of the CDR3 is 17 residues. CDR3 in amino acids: CASSLEGLAGNTDTQYF. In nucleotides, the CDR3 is TGTGCCAGCAGCTTAGAGGGCCTAGCGGGGAACACAGATACGCAGTATTTT.

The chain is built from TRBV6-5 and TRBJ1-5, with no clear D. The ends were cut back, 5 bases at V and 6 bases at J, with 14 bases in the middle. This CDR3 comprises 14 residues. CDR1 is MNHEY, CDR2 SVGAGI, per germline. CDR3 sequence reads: CASSRGGSGQPQHF. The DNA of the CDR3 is TGTGCCAGCAGTCGCGGAGGGAGCGGTCAGCCCCAGCATTTT.

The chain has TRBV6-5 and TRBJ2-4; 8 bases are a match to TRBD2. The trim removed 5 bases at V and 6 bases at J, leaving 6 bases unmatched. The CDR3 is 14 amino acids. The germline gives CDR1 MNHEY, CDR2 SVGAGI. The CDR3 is CASSHAGGGNIQYF. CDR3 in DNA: TGTGCCAGCAGTCACGCGGGGGGAGGAAACATTCAGTACTTC.

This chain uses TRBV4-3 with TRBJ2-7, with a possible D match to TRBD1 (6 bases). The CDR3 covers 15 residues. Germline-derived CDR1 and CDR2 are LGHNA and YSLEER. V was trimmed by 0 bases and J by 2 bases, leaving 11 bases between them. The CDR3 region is CASSQEQGPPYEQYF. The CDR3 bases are TGCGCCAGCAGCCAAGAGCAGGGGCCCCCCTACGAGCAGTACTTC.

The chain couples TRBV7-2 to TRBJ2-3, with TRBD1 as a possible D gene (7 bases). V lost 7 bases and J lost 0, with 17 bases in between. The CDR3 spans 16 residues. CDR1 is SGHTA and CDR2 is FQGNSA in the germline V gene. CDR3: CASTLQGGGSTDTQYF. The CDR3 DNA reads TGTGCCAGCACCCTCCAGGGGGGCGGGAGCACAGATACGCAGTATTTT.

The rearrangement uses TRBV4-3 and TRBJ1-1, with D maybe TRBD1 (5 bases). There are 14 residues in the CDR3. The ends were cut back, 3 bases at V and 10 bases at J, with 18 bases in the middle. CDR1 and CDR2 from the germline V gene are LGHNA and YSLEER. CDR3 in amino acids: CASSQSRGTPVAFF. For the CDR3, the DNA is TGCGCCAGCAGCCAGTCCCGCGGGACTCCGGTAGCTTTCTTT.

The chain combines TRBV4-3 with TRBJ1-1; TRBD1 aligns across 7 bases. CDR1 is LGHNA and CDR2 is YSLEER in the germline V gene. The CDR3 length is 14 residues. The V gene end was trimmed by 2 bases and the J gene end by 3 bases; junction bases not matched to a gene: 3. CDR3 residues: CASSQTGADTEAFF. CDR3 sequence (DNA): TGCGCCAGCAGCCAAACAGGGGCAGACACTGAAGCTTTCTTT.

The CDR3 here is CASNGETQYF. The CDR3 bases are TGTGCCAGCAACGGGGAGACCCAGTACTTC. The rearrangement joins TRBV25-1 to TRBJ2-5; D is undetermined. V was shortened by 7 bases and J by 5 bases, with 5 bases between the two germline ends. The CDR3 is 10 residues long. Germline V gene data show CDR1 as MGHDK and CDR2 as SYGVNS.

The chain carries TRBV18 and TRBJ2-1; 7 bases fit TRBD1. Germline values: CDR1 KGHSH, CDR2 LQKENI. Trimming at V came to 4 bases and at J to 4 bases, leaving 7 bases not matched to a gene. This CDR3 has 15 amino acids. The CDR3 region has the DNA TGTGCCAGCTCACGCCGGGACAGAGGATACAATGAGCAGTTCTTC. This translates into CASSRRDRGYNEQFF.

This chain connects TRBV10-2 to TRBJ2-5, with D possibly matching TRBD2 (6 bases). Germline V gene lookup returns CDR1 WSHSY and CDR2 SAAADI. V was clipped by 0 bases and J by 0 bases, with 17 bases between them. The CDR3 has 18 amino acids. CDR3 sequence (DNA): TGCGCCAGCAGTGAGTCTTCATCACTGGGGGGATACCAAGAGACCCAGTACTTC. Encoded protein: CASSESSSLGGYQETQYF.

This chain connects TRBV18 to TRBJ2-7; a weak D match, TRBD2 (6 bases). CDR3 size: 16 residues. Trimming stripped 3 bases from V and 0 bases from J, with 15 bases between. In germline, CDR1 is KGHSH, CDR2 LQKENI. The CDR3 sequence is CASSPPEGPFSYEQYF. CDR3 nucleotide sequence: TGTGCCAGCTCACCTCCGGAGGGACCCTTCTCCTACGAGCAGTACTTC.